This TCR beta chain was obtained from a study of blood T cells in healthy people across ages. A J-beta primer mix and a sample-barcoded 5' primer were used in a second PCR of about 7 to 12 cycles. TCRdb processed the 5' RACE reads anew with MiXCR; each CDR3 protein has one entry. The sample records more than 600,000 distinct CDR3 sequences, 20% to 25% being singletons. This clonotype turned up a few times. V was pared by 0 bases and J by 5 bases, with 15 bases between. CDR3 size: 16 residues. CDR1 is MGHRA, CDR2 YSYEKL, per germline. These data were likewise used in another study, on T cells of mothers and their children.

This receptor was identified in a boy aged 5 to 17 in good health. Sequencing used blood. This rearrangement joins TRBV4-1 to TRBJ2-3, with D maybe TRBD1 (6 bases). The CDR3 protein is CASSQDTTGLGDTQYF. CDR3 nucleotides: TGCGCCAGCAGCCAAGATACTACAGGGCTTGGAGATACGCAGTATTTT.